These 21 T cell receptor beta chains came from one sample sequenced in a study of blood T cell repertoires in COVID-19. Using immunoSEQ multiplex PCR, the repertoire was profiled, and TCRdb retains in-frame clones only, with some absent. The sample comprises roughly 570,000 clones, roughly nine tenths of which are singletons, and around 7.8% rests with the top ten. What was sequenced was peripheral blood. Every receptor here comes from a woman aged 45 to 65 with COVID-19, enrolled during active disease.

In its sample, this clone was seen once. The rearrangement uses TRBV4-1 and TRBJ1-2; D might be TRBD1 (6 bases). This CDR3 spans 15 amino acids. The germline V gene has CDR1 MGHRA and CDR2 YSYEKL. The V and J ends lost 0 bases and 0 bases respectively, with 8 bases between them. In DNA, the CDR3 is TGCGCCAGCAGCCAAGACAGGGGAGCTAACTATGGCTACACCTTC. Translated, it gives CASSQDRGANYGYTF.

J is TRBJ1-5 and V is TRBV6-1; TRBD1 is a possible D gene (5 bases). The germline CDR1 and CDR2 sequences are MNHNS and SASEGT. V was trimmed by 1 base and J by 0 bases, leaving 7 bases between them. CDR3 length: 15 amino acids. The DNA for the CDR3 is TGTGCCAGCAGTGAAGGAGACAGTAGCAATCAGCCCCAGCATTTT. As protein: CASSEGDSSNQPQHF.

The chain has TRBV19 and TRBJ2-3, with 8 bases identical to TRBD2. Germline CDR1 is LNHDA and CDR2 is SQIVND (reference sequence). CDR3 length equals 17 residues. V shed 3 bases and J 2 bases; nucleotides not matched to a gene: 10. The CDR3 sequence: CASSIRRAGGVTDTQYF. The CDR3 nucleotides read TGTGCCAGTAGTATCCGACGGGCGGGGGGCGTCACAGATACGCAGTATTTT.

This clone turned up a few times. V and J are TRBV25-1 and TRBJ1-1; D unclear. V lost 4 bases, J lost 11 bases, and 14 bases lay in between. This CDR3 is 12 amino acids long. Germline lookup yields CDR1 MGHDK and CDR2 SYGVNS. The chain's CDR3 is CASSGAKQSAFF. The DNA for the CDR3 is TGTGCCAGCAGTGGTGCCAAACAGAGCGCTTTCTTT.

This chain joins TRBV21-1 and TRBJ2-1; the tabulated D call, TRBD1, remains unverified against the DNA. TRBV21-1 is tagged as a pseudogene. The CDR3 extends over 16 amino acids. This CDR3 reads CASRELQGSPYNEQFF. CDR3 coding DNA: TGTGCCAGCAGGGAGCTACAGGGGTCACCGTACAATGAGCAGTTCTTC.

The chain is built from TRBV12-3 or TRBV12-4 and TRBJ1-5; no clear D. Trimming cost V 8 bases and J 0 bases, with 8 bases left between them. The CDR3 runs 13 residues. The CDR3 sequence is CASSTNSNQPQHF. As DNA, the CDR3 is TGTGCCAGCTCGACAAATAGCAATCAGCCCCAGCATTTT.

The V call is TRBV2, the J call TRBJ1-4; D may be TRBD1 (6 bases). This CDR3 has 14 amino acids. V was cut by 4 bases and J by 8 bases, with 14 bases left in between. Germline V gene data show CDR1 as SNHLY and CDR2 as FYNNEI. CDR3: CASSVQGLREKLFF. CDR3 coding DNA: TGTGCCAGCAGTGTACAGGGCCTGCGGGAAAAACTGTTTTTT.

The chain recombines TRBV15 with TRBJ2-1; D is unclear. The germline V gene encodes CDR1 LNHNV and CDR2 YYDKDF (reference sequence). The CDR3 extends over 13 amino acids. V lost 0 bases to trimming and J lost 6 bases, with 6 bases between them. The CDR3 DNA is TGTGCCACCAGCAGAGATCTAGGCAATGAGCAGTTCTTC. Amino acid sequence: CATSRDLGNEQFF. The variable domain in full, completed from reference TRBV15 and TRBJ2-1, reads DAMVIQNPRYQVTQFGKPVTLSCSQTLNHNVMYWYQQKSSQAPKLLFHYYDKDFNNEADTPDNFQSRRPNTSFCFLDIRSPGLGDTAMYLCATSRDLGNEQFFGPGTRLTVL.

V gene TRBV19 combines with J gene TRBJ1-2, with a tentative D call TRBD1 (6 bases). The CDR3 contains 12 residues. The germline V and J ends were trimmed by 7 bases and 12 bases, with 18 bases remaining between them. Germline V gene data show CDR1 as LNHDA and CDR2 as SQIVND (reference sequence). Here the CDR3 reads CASNRPGGAHTF. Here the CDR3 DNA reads TGTGCCAGTAATCGACCCGGGGGGGCCCACACCTTC.

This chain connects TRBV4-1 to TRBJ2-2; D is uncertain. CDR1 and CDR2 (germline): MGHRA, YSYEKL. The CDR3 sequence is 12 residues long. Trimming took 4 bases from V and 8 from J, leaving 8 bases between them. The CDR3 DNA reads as TGCGCCAGCAGCCTGGTAGAGGGGGAGCTGTTTTTT. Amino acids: CASSLVEGELFF.

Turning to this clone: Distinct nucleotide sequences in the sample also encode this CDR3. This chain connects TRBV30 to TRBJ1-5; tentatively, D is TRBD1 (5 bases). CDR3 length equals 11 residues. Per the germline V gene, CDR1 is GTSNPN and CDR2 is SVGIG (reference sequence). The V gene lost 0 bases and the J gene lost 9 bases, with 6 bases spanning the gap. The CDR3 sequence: CAWSVGGPQHF. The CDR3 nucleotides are TGTGCCTGGAGTGTGGGGGGGCCCCAGCATTTT.

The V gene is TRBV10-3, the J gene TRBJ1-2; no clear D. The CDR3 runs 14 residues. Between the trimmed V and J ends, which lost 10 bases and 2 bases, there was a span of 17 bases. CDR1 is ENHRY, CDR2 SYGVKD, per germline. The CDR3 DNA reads TGTGCCACCTCGAGTCGTCCGAGCAACTATGGCTACACCTTC. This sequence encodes CATSSRPSNYGYTF.

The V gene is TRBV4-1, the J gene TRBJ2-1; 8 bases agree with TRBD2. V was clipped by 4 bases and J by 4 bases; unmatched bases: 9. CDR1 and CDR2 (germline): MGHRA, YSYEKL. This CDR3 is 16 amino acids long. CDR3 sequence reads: CASSPAGRGAYNEQFF. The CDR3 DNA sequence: TGCGCCAGCAGCCCCGCGGGGCGGGGGGCTTACAATGAGCAGTTCTTC.

The CDR3 coding sequence is TGTGCCAGCAGAATCTTGAACACCGGGGAGCTGTTTTTT. Amino acids: CASRILNTGELFF. The gene calls are TRBV3-1 (or the pseudogene TRBV3-2) and TRBJ2-2; D is ambiguous. CDR3 length: 13 residues. Trimming removed 6 bases from V and 1 base from J, with 6 bases in between. Germline V lookup: CDR1 LGHDT, CDR2 YNNKEL (reference sequence).

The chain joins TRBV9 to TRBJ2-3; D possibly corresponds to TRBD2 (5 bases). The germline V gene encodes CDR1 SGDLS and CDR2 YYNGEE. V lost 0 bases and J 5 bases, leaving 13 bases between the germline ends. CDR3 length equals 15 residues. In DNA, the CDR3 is TGTGCCAGCAGCGTAGGGAGAGGAGAGGGAGATACGCAGTATTTT. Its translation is CASSVGRGEGDTQYF.

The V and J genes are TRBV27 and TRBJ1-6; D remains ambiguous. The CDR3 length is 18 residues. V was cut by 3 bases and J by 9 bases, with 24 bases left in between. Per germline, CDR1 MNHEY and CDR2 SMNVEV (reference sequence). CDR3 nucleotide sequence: TGTGCCAGCAGTTTTAGGCCCCCCGGGGTGTCTCGGGGTTCACCCCTCCACTTT. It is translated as CASSFRPPGVSRGSPLHF.

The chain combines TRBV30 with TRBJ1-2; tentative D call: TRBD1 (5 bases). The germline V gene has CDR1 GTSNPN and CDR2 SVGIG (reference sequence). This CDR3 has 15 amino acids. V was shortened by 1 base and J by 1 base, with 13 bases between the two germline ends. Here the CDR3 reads CAWSGSPGDNYGYTF. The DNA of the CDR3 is TGTGCCTGGAGTGGGTCACCGGGGGATAACTATGGCTACACCTTC.

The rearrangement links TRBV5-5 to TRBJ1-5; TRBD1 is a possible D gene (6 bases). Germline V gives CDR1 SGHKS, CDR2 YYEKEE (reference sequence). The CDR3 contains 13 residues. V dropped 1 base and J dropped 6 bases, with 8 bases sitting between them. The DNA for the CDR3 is TGTGCCAGCAGCTTGTGGGGGCGTCAGCCCCAGCATTTT. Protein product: CASSLWGRQPQHF.

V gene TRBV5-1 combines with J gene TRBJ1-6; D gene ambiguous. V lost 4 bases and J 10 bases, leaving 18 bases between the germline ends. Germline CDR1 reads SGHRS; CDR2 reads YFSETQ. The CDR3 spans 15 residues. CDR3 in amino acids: CASSGGGDRYSPLHF. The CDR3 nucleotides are TGCGCCAGCAGCGGCGGCGGGGATAGGTACTCACCCCTCCACTTT.

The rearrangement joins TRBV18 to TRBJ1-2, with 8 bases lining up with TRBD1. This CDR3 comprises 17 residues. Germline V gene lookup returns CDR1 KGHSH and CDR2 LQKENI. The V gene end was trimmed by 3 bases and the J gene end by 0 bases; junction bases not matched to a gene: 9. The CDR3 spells CASSPMTGDGTNYGYTF. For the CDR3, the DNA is TGTGCCAGCTCACCCATGACAGGGGACGGAACTAACTATGGCTACACCTTC. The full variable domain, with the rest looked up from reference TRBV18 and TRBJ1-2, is NAGVMQNPRHLVRRRGQEARLRCSPMKGHSHVYWYRQLPEEGLKFMVYLQKENIIDESGMPKERFSAEFPKEGPSILRIQQVVRGDSAAYFCASSPMTGDGTNYGYTFGSGTRLTVV.

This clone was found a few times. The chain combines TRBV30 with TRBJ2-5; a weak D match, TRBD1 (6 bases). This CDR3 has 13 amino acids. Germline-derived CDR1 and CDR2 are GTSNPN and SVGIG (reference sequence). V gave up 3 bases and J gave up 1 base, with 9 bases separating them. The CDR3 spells CAWSLGAQETQYF. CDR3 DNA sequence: TGTGCCTGGAGCTTGGGGGCCCAAGAGACCCAGTACTTC.